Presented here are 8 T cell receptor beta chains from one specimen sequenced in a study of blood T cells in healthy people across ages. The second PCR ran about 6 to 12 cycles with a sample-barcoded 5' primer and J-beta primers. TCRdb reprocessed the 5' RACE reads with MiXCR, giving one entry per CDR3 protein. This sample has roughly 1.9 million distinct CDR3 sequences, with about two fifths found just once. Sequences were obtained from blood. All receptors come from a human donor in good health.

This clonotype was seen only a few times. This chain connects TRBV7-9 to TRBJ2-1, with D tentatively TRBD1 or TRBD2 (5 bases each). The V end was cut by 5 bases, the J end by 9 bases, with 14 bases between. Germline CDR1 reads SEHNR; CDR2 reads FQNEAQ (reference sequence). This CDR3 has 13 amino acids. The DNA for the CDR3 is TGTGCCAGCAGCCGGCAGGGAGAGGGTGAGCAGTTCTTC. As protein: CASSRQGEGEQFF.

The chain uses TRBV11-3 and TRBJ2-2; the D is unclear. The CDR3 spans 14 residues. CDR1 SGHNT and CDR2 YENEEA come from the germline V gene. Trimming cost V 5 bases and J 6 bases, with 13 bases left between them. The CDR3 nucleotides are TGTGCCAGCAGCCAATTCCCTTCCCCCGGGGAGCTGTTTTTT. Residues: CASSQFPSPGELFF.

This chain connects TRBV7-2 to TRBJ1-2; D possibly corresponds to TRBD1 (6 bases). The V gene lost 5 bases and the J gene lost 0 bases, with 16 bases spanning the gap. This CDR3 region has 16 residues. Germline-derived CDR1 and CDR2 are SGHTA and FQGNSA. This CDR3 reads CASSPSQGRANYGYTF. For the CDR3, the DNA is TGTGCCAGCAGCCCCTCCCAGGGGCGAGCTAACTATGGCTACACCTTC.

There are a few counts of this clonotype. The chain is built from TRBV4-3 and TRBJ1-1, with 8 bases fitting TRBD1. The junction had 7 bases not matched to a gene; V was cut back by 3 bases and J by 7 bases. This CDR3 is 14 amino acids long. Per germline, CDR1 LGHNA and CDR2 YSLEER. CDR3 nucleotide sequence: TGCGCCAGCAGCCAGGAGCCCGGGACAGGTGAAGCTTTCTTT. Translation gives CASSQEPGTGEAFF.

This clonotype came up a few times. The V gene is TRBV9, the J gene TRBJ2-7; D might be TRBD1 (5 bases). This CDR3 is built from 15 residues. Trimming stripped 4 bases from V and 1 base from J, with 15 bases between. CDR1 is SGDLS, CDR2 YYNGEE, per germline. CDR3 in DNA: TGTGCCAGCAGCTTTTCCGACAGCCGATCCTACGAGCAGTACTTC. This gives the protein CASSFSDSRSYEQYF.

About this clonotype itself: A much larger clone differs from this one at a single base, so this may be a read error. The CDR3 loop is CASSLQGRTEALF. The CDR3, as DNA: TGTGCCAGCAGTTTACAGGGGAGGACTGAAGCTTTGTTT. The rearrangement uses TRBV12-3 or TRBV12-4 and TRBJ1-1; tentative D call: TRBD1 (6 bases). The CDR3 is made up of 13 amino acids.

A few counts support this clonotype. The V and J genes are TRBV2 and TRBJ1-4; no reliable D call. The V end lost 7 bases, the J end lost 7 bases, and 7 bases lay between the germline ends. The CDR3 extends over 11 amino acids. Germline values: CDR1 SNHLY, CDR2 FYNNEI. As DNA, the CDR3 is TGTGCCAGCATTCTGGGTGAAAAACTGTTTTTT. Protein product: CASILGEKLFF.

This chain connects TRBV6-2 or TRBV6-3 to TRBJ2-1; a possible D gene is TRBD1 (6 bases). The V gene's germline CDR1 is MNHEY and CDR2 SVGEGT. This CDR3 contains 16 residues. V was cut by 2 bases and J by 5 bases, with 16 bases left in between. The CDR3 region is CASSYDRRDNHNEQFF. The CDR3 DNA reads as TGTGCCAGCAGTTACGACCGCCGGGACAACCACAATGAGCAGTTCTTC.